The 14 T cell receptor beta chains reported below all come from one sample, sequenced in a study of shared clonotypes between healthy human individuals. Sequencing used immunoSEQ multiplex PCR; TCRdb keeps in-frame clones, though not all of them. The repertoire consists of more than 1,200,000 clones, with approximately 98.5% occurring once and the leading ten covering around 0.38%. Sequenced material: naive CD4+ T cells sorted from blood. Subset specified: CD45RA+ positively selected. All receptors derive from a man aged 30-40 years in good health.

In the case of this clone: Compared with germline, one end of the junction differs, possibly owing to a read error. This chain connects TRBV7-7 to TRBJ2-3; possibly TRBD2 for D (5 bases). Germline CDR1 reads SSHAT; CDR2 reads FNYEAQ (reference sequence). This CDR3 comprises 13 residues. CDR3: CASSLAPRDTQYF. CDR3 nucleotide sequence: TGTGCTAGCAGCTTAGCGCCGAGGGATACGCAGTATTTT.

The chain uses TRBV13 and TRBJ2-7; TRBD1 is a possible D gene (5 bases). The CDR3 contains 13 residues. Per the germline V gene, CDR1 is PRHDT and CDR2 is FYEKMQ (reference sequence). The germline V and J ends were trimmed by 1 base and 2 bases, with 6 bases remaining between them. The CDR3 region has the DNA TGTGCCAGCAGCTTAGAGGGGACCTACGAGCAGTACTTC. Residues: CASSLEGTYEQYF.

Concerning this clone itself: The same CDR3 also results from other DNA sequences found in this sample. The chain employs TRBV11-2 and TRBJ1-1; D possibly corresponds to TRBD1 (6 bases). The CDR3 length is 13 residues. Looked up from germline, CDR1 is SGHAT and CDR2 is FQNNGV. V was cut by 3 bases and J by 2 bases, with 7 bases left in between. CDR3 in amino acids: CASSLTGNTEAFF. CDR3 DNA: TGTGCCAGCAGCTTGACAGGAAACACTGAAGCTTTCTTT.

CDR3 residues: CASSLGAGGATEAFF. The CDR3 DNA is TGTGCCAGCAGCCTAGGGGCCGGGGGCGCGACTGAAGCTTTCTTT. The chain links TRBV7-3 to TRBJ1-1, with D possibly being TRBD1 (6 bases). With 5 bases removed from V and 5 bases from J, the gap between germline ends came to 18 bases. Germline V gene data show CDR1 as SGHTA and CDR2 as FQGTGA. CDR3 length: 15 amino acids.

This chain uses TRBV19 with TRBJ2-5, with 7 bases that match TRBD1. Germline V gives CDR1 LNHDA, CDR2 SQIVND (reference sequence). Trimming took 3 bases from V and 5 from J; bases not matched to a gene: 9. This CDR3 comprises 15 residues. The CDR3 nucleotides read TGTGCCAGTAGTATTAGCTACCGGACAGGCGAGACCCAGTACTTC. Translating it yields CASSISYRTGETQYF.

The chain has TRBV2 and TRBJ2-7; no definite D call. The CDR3 has 14 residues. The V and J ends lost 3 bases and 0 bases respectively, with 9 bases between them. The germline gives CDR1 SNHLY, CDR2 FYNNEI. CDR3 residues: CASSDLGYSYEQYF. The DNA for the CDR3 is TGTGCCAGCAGTGACCTAGGGTACTCCTACGAGCAGTACTTC.

The chain joins TRBV21-1 to TRBJ1-4. TRBV21-1 is a listed pseudogene. The CDR3 contains 13 residues. CDR3 protein: CATLPKGSEKLFF. The CDR3 bases are TGTGCCACCCTCCCGAAGGGGAGTGAAAAACTGTTTTTT.

The V call is TRBV5-1, the J call TRBJ2-2; TRBD1 is a possible D gene (6 bases). V lost 5 bases, J lost 5 bases, and 16 bases lay in between. CDR1 is SGHRS and CDR2 is YFSETQ in the germline V gene. The CDR3 has 15 residues. This CDR3 reads CASSSAGVKTGELFF. The CDR3 nucleotides read TGCGCCAGCAGTAGCGCAGGGGTTAAGACCGGGGAGCTGTTTTTT.

The chain joins TRBV29-1 to TRBJ1-1; D might be TRBD1 (5 bases). The CDR3 runs 14 residues. Germline V lookup: CDR1 SQVTM, CDR2 ANQGSEA. CDR3 nucleotide sequence: TGCGGCTCCCGACAGATCCTGATGAACACTGAAGCTTTCTTT. This codes for CGSRQILMNTEAFF.

This clone came up once. The chain carries TRBV6-5 and TRBJ2-7, with D uncertain. Per germline, CDR1 MNHEY and CDR2 SVGAGI. The V end was cut by 0 bases, the J end by 4 bases, with 10 bases between. This CDR3 comprises 14 residues. CDR3 nucleotides: TGTGCCAGCAGTTACTCGACGACAACTTACGAGCAGTACTTC. It codes for CASSYSTTTYEQYF.

CDR3 sequence reads: CASSLVTRTGDHNEQFF. In DNA form, the CDR3 reads TGTGCCAGCAGCTTAGTTACTCGGACAGGGGATCACAATGAGCAGTTCTTC. J is TRBJ2-1 and V is TRBV7-9; TRBD1 aligns across 9 bases. CDR1 is SEHNR, CDR2 FQNEAQ, per germline (reference sequence). The CDR3 consists of 17 residues. The V gene end was trimmed by 1 base and the J gene end by 5 bases; junction bases not matched to a gene: 9.

This clone was observed once. This CDR3 is also generated by other DNA sequences in the sample. The J gene is TRBJ1-1, the V gene TRBV5-4; 8 bases align to TRBD1. CDR3 size: 14 residues. From germline, CDR1 is SGHNT and CDR2 YYREEE (reference sequence). V was clipped by 4 bases and J by 1 base; unmatched bases: 3. CDR3 protein: CASSPGQGNTEAFF. The CDR3 DNA follows: TGTGCCAGCAGCCCCGGACAGGGGAACACTGAAGCTTTCTTT.

This clone has just one count. The gene calls are TRBV9 and TRBJ2-7, with 7 bases lining up with TRBD2. Germline CDR1 is SGDLS and CDR2 is YYNGEE. After removal of 0 bases from V and 4 bases from J, the junction contained 4 bases not matched to a gene. This CDR3 has 14 amino acids. The CDR3 DNA reads as TGTGCCAGCAGCGTAGGACTAGCCCGATACGAGCAGTACTTC. It translates to CASSVGLARYEQYF.

This sequence joins TRBV5-4 and TRBJ2-2; 8 bases are shared with TRBD2. The CDR3 sequence is 15 residues long. V shed 2 bases, J shed 6 bases, and the junction held 6 bases outside the gene matches. Germline V gene data show CDR1 as SGHNT and CDR2 as YYREEE (reference sequence). The CDR3 is CASSLAAGAAGELFF. The CDR3, as DNA: TGTGCCAGCAGCTTAGCAGCGGGAGCGGCCGGGGAGCTGTTTTTT.